Following are 20 T cell receptor beta chains from one sample sequenced in a study of blood T cell repertoires in COVID-19. Produced via immunoSEQ multiplex PCR; TCRdb's table is partial and in-frame only. The sample lists about 480,000 clones; approximately 87% were seen once. Sequenced sample: PBMCs or T cells enriched from blood (not recorded which). These receptors were obtained from a woman in her thirties or forties who had recovered from COVID-19.

The chain is built from TRBV5-4 and TRBJ1-2; no definite D call. The length of the CDR3 is 13 residues. V was cut by 0 bases and J by 8 bases, with 11 bases left in between. Germline CDR1 is SGHNT and CDR2 is YYREEE (reference sequence). CDR3 loop: CASSLETYGGYTF. The CDR3 DNA reads as TGTGCCAGCAGCTTGGAAACCTACGGGGGCTACACCTTC.

The genes are TRBV6-5 and TRBJ2-5; 9 bases are a match to TRBD1. The ends lost 5 bases at V and 5 bases at J; junction bases unmatched: 6. The CDR3 is made up of 14 amino acids. Looked up from germline, CDR1 is MNHEY and CDR2 is SVGAGI. The CDR3, as DNA: TGTGCCAGCAGTACAGGGGGCCTTAGGGAGACCCAGTACTTC. This sequence encodes CASSTGGLRETQYF.

The CDR3 region is CASSSEKTGYNYGYTF. CDR3 coding DNA: TGTGCCAGCAGTTCGGAAAAGACAGGATATAACTATGGCTACACCTTC. V usage is TRBV6-5 and J usage is TRBJ1-2; perhaps TRBD1 as D (6 bases). CDR3 length equals 16 residues. With 4 bases removed from V and 1 base from J, the gap between germline ends came to 16 bases. Germline CDR1 and CDR2: MNHEY and SVGAGI.

This clone has just a few counts. This chain joins TRBV4-1 and TRBJ1-2; perhaps TRBD1 as D (6 bases). The V gene's germline CDR1 is MGHRA and CDR2 YSYEKL. Trimming cost V 0 bases and J 7 bases, with 15 bases left between them. CDR3 length equals 15 residues. The chain's CDR3 is CASSQEPTGNGGYTF. The CDR3 DNA follows: TGCGCCAGCAGCCAAGAACCTACAGGGAATGGTGGCTACACCTTC.

The V and J genes are TRBV27 and TRBJ1-6; the D gene is possibly TRBD1 (5 bases). Germline V lookup: CDR1 MNHEY, CDR2 SMNVEV (reference sequence). V dropped 4 bases and J dropped 9 bases, with 10 bases sitting between them. The CDR3 loop spans 13 amino acids. The DNA of the CDR3 is TGTGCCAGCAGTTCCGGGGGTGGTTCACCCCTCCACTTT. This gives the protein CASSSGGGSPLHF.

V gene TRBV19 combines with J gene TRBJ1-1; the match to TRBD1 covers 10 bases. V trimming: 4 bases; J trimming: 12 bases; junction bases outside the gene matches: 8. CDR3 length: 13 residues. In germline, CDR1 is LNHDA, CDR2 SQIVND (reference sequence). The CDR3 loop is CASSRRGQGSPFF. CDR3 nucleotides: TGTGCCAGTAGTAGGAGGGGACAGGGGTCTCCTTTCTTT.

The CDR3 DNA reads as TGTGCCAGCTCACCAACACCGAACACTGAAGCTTTCTTT. This gives the protein CASSPTPNTEAFF. This chain uses TRBV18 with TRBJ1-1, with D hard to call. Trimming removed 2 bases at V and 1 base at J, with 5 bases between. The CDR3 is 13 residues long. In germline, CDR1 is KGHSH, CDR2 LQKENI.

The gene calls are TRBV10-3 and TRBJ1-2; D ambiguous. Germline-derived CDR1 and CDR2 are ENHRY and SYGVKD. Trimming took off 0 bases at V and 2 bases at J, with 7 bases between the two ends. The CDR3 is 14 residues long. In nucleotides, the CDR3 is TGTGCCATCAGTGAGTCAACGGGGAACTATGGCTACACCTTC. It is translated as CAISESTGNYGYTF.

The gene calls are TRBV24-1 and TRBJ1-2; unclear D gene. V was pared by 4 bases and J by 5 bases, with 10 bases between. Germline V CDR1 and CDR2: KGHDR, SFDVKD. The CDR3 covers 13 residues. The chain's CDR3 is CATSEQVGYGYTF. DNA of the CDR3: TGTGCCACCAGTGAGCAGGTTGGATATGGCTACACCTTC.

This CDR3 reads CASSQEHAENYEQYF. In DNA, the CDR3 is TGCGCCAGCAGCCAAGAACATGCGGAGAACTACGAGCAGTACTTC. The chain employs TRBV4-1 and TRBJ2-7, with unresolved D. The V end was cut by 0 bases, the J end by 3 bases, with 12 bases between. Per the germline V gene, CDR1 is MGHRA and CDR2 is YSYEKL. CDR3 length equals 15 residues.

The V call is TRBV2, the J call TRBJ1-4; D is perhaps TRBD1 (6 bases). The CDR3 has 19 amino acids. V gave up 0 bases and J gave up 5 bases, with 22 bases separating them. Germline CDR1 reads SNHLY; CDR2 reads FYNNEI. The CDR3 sequence is CASSEAHRILTGRNEKLFF. DNA for the CDR3: TGTGCCAGCAGTGAAGCTCATCGCATCCTGACAGGCAGAAATGAAAAACTGTTTTTT. Filled out from reference TRBV2 and TRBJ1-4, the complete variable domain reads EPEVTQTPSHQVTQMGQEVILRCVPISNHLYFYWYRQILGQKVEFLVSFYNNEISEKSEIFDDQFSVERPDGSNFTLKIRSTKLEDSAMYFCASSEAHRILTGRNEKLFFGSGTQLSVL.

This chain links TRBV19 with TRBJ1-2; no firm D call. Trimming removed 1 base at V and 2 bases at J, with 5 bases between. Germline lookup yields CDR1 LNHDA and CDR2 SQIVND (reference sequence). CDR3 length: 13 residues. This CDR3 reads CASSIVQNYGYTF. The DNA for the CDR3 is TGTGCCAGTAGTATAGTACAGAACTATGGCTACACCTTC.

The genes are TRBV14 and TRBJ2-7; D uncertain. CDR3 length: 15 amino acids. Germline V CDR1 and CDR2: SGHDN, FVKESK. V was pared by 6 bases and J by 1 base, with 16 bases between. CDR3 sequence reads: CASRLDMLRSYEQYF. In nucleotides, the CDR3 is TGTGCCAGCAGACTCGACATGCTCAGGTCCTACGAGCAGTACTTC. The full variable domain, in which reference TRBV14 and TRBJ2-7 provide the parts outside the CDR3, is EAGVTQFPSHSVIEKGQTVTLRCDPISGHDNLYWYRRVMGKEIKFLLHFVKESKQDESGMPNNRFLAERTGGTYSTLKVQPAELEDSGVYFCASRLDMLRSYEQYFGPGTRLTVT.

This chain connects TRBV2 to TRBJ1-2; 7 bases line up with TRBD1. Unmatched junction bases numbered 7, after V lost 7 bases and J lost 8 bases. The CDR3 loop spans 12 amino acids. The V gene's germline CDR1 is SNHLY and CDR2 FYNNEI. CDR3 protein: CASKGAPEGYTF. CDR3 bases: TGTGCCAGCAAGGGGGCGCCGGAGGGCTACACCTTC.

A word on this clone: Other DNA sequences of this sample code for an identical CDR3. The V call is TRBV4-3, the J call TRBJ2-7; D remains unclear. Germline CDR1 LGHNA, CDR2 YSLEER. The CDR3 is 13 residues long. V lost 0 bases and J 4 bases, leaving 7 bases between the germline ends. CDR3 amino acids: CASSQDRAYEQYF. In DNA, the CDR3 is TGCGCCAGCAGCCAAGACCGTGCGTACGAGCAGTACTTC.

V and J are TRBV24-1 and TRBJ2-1; 7 bases are a match to TRBD1. The CDR3 sequence is 14 residues long. Germline CDR1 and CDR2: KGHDR and SFDVKD. V gave up 4 bases and J gave up 7 bases; unmatched junction bases: 6. The CDR3 here is CATSDPGQTNEQFF. The CDR3 region has the DNA TGTGCCACCAGTGACCCGGGACAGACGAATGAGCAGTTCTTC.

This clone was found a few times. Sequence at one end of the junction differs from germline and may be a read error. The V call is TRBV30, the J call TRBJ2-2, with D unclear. Looked up from germline, CDR1 is GTSNPN and CDR2 is SVGIG (reference sequence). The length of the CDR3 is 16 residues. The CDR3 DNA is TGTGCCCGGAGTTCCTTAGAACCAGGGAACACCGGGGAGCTGTTTTTT. This gives the protein CARSSLEPGNTGELFF.

This chain links TRBV7-9 with TRBJ2-5, with D perhaps matching TRBD1 (5 bases). The germline CDR1 and CDR2 sequences are SEHNR and FQNEAQ (reference sequence). V was clipped by 1 base and J by 4 bases, with 13 bases between them. This CDR3 is built from 15 residues. CDR3 DNA sequence: TGTGCCAGCAGCTTAGTGGCAGGGCTCGGAGAGACCCAGTACTTC. Translation: CASSLVAGLGETQYF.

The CDR3 bases are TGTGCCAGCAGCCAACGCAGGACAGGGCCCCAAGAGACCCAGTACTTC. Its protein product is CASSQRRTGPQETQYF. The chain joins TRBV7-8 to TRBJ2-5; 8 nucleotides agree with TRBD1. Germline V gives CDR1 SGHVS, CDR2 FQNEAQ. The ends lost 5 bases at V and 1 base at J; junction bases unmatched: 9. The CDR3 totals 16 residues.

This clone was found once. The chain is built from TRBV23-1 and TRBJ1-2, with TRBD1 as a possible D gene (6 bases). Being an ORF, TRBV23-1 has a function that is uncertain. V was clipped by 1 base and J by 5 bases, with 11 bases between them. The CDR3 is made up of 14 amino acids. CDR3 bases: TGCGCCAGCAGTCAATACAGGGTCTGGTATGGCTACACCTTC. Translating gives CASSQYRVWYGYTF.